This T cell receptor beta chain was sequenced in a study of T cells in Graves' hyperthyroidism and ophthalmopathy. Study-wide results and caveats: The blood repertoire included most of the expanded thyroid clonotypes above 0.001.

The table lists this clonotype with many counts. Its antigen is still unknown. The V end lost 4 bases, the J end lost 6 bases, and 9 bases lay between the germline ends. CDR3 length: 12 residues. It was RNA transcripts that yielded the amplified TCR beta CDR3 regions. Researchers ran a first-round RT-PCR on the TCR CDR3 using the HTBI primer set. TCRdb passed the multiplex PCR reads through MiXCR, listing each CDR3 protein once. The table records around 190,000 distinct CDR3 sequences, less than 20% of them present only once. Patients aged 18 to 65 had newly diagnosed hyperthyroidism of under 2 months' duration. Investigators excluded patients with uncontrolled infection, other autoimmune disease, pregnancy or lactation.

Sequencing input: blood. V usage is TRBV12-3 or TRBV12-4 and J usage is TRBJ1-1; D is unresolved. This clonotype was obtained from a woman aged 45 to 65 with Graves' hyperthyroidism. The CDR3 loop is CASSSSGAEAFF. As DNA, the CDR3 is TGTGCCAGCAGTTCTTCCGGCGCTGAAGCTTTCTTT.